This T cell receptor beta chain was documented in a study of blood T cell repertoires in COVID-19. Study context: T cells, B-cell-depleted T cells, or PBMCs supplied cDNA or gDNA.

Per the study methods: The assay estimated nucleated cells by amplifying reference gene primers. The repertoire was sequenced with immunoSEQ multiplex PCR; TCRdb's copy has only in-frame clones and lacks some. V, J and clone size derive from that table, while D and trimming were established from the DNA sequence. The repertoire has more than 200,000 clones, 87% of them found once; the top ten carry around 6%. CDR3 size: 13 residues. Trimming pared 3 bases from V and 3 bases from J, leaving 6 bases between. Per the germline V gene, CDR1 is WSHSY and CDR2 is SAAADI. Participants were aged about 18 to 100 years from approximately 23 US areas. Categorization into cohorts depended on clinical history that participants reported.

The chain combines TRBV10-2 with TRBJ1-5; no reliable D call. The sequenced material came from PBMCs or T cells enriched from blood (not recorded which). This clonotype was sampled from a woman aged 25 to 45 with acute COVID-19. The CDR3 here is CASSEYNNQPQHF. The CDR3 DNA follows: TGCGCCAGCAGTGAATACAACAATCAGCCCCAGCATTTT.